These 11 T cell receptor beta chains were all obtained from the same sample, sequenced in a study of human T cells and chemical hapten exposure. Time point defined: healthy volunteer bleed at 2 weeks. Unfractionated whole blood yielded the extracted total RNA. TCRdb reprocessed the RACE reads via MiXCR and lists one record per CDR3 protein. The sample holds roughly 100,000 distinct CDR3 sequences, just under 9% seen once. Sequences were obtained from whole blood. The receptors stem from a female donor in good health. Some clones in this sample may be carry-over from other donors' samples.

This clonotype was seen a few times. The gene calls are TRBV28 and TRBJ2-7; 7 bases agree with TRBD1. This CDR3 region has 16 residues. Germline V gene sequence: CDR1 MDHEN, CDR2 SYDVKM. The V gene end was trimmed by 5 bases and the J gene end by 1 base; junction bases not matched to a gene: 11. CDR3 DNA: TGTGCCAGCAGTATTCCTCCGGGACAGCAATCCTACGAGCAGTACTTC. It encodes CASSIPPGQQSYEQYF.

This chain uses TRBV5-4 with TRBJ2-3, with 11 bases identical to TRBD2. J lost 6 bases, V lost 2 bases, and 17 bases had no gene match. The V gene's germline CDR1 is SGHNT and CDR2 YYREEE (reference sequence). This CDR3 is built from 19 residues. The CDR3, as DNA: TGTGCCAGCAGCTTTTTCAACTCACTAGCGGGAGCGCCAGGGGATACGCAGTATTTT. Protein product: CASSFFNSLAGAPGDTQYF.

V usage is TRBV3-1 and J usage is TRBJ2-2; 8 positions match TRBD2. This CDR3 has 15 amino acids. J was trimmed by 3 bases and V by 5 bases; bases with no gene match: 5. Germline lookup yields CDR1 LGHDT and CDR2 YNNKEL (reference sequence). The CDR3 loop is CASSSGGIDTGELFF. CDR3 in DNA: TGTGCCAGCAGCTCGGGAGGGATAGACACCGGGGAGCTGTTTTTT.

This chain connects TRBV5-4 to TRBJ2-1; TRBD1 aligns across 8 bases. The trim removed 5 bases at V and 2 bases at J, leaving 6 bases unmatched. Germline V lookup: CDR1 SGHNT, CDR2 YYREEE (reference sequence). This CDR3 comprises 15 residues. CDR3 DNA sequence: TGTGCCAGCAGATTTGGACAGGGAACCTACAATGAGCAGTTCTTC. Protein product: CASRFGQGTYNEQFF.

This clonotype was seen a handful of times. The chain is built from TRBV5-4 and TRBJ2-1, with a weak D call TRBD2 (7 bases). V gave up 3 bases and J gave up 7 bases, with 17 bases separating them. This CDR3 has 15 residues. The germline V gene encodes CDR1 SGHNT and CDR2 YYREEE (reference sequence). The CDR3 sequence is CASSSQGAGENEQFF. The CDR3 coding sequence is TGTGCCAGCAGCTCACAGGGTGCGGGGGAGAATGAGCAGTTCTTC.

This clonotype was seen a handful of times. The gene calls are TRBV7-9 and TRBJ2-1; D is ambiguous. V gave up 3 bases and J gave up 8 bases, with 5 bases separating them. The CDR3 is 11 amino acids. The V gene's germline CDR1 is SEHNR and CDR2 FQNEAQ (reference sequence). CDR3 region: CASSFGYEQFF. CDR3 DNA: TGTGCCAGCAGCTTTGGGTATGAGCAGTTCTTC.

The chain carries TRBV5-1 and TRBJ1-5, with no clear D. Germline values: CDR1 SGHRS, CDR2 YFSETQ. The CDR3 is made up of 13 amino acids. Trimming cost V 0 bases and J 6 bases, with 7 bases left between them. The CDR3 sequence: CASSLDAGQPQHF. DNA of the CDR3: TGCGCCAGCAGCTTGGATGCAGGTCAGCCCCAGCATTTT.

This clonotype was detected a few times. CDR3 in amino acids: CASSFNGEKLFF. CDR3 bases: TGTGCCAGCAGTTTTAACGGTGAAAAACTGTTTTTT. The chain is built from TRBV12-3 or TRBV12-4 and TRBJ1-4; the D is unclear. CDR3 length: 12 residues. Trimming stripped 3 bases from V and 7 bases from J, with 6 bases between.

The rearrangement links TRBV5-1 to TRBJ2-1, with 14 positions matching TRBD2. The CDR3 consists of 17 residues. Trimming removed 4 bases from V and 1 base from J; junction bases left unmatched: 4. Germline V lookup: CDR1 SGHRS, CDR2 YFSETQ. The CDR3 protein is CASSVGTSGSSYNEQFF. The DNA for the CDR3 is TGCGCCAGCAGCGTAGGGACTAGCGGGAGTTCCTACAATGAGCAGTTCTTC.

Ten or more counts support this clonotype. The chain couples TRBV9 to TRBJ2-7; D is unresolved. Trimming cost V 0 bases and J 2 bases, with 15 bases left between them. This CDR3 is 16 amino acids long. Germline CDR1 is SGDLS and CDR2 is YYNGEE. DNA of the CDR3: TGTGCCAGCAGCGTAGACGGCTCCTTCCCCGCCTACGAGCAGTACTTC. This codes for CASSVDGSFPAYEQYF.

Ten or more counts support this clonotype. Here the CDR3 reads CASSLNTPPGNTQYF. In DNA form, the CDR3 reads TGTGCCAGCAGTTTAAACACCCCCCCCGGGAATACGCAGTATTTT. The chain recombines TRBV12-3 or TRBV12-4 with TRBJ2-3; perhaps TRBD2 as D (5 bases). V was trimmed by 2 bases and J by 7 bases, leaving 16 bases between them. This CDR3 is 15 amino acids long.